The TCR beta chain described here comes from a study of regulatory T cells in long-lasting Graves disease. Overall study findings and caveats: Only a small sample size was used, which may have cut accuracy. TRBV28 was favored in persistent disease, as were TRBJ1-2 and TRBJ2-5. Sampling was limited to peripheral blood rather than thyroid tissue.

CDR3 regions were amplified by Arm-PCR using iRepertoire HTBI primers to build TCR beta libraries. MiXCR, applied by TCRdb to the multiplex PCR reads, yields one record per CDR3 protein. This table has some 370,000 distinct CDR3 sequences, roughly 10% appearing once. This CDR3 has 16 amino acids. The V end was cut by 5 bases, the J end by 9 bases, with 22 bases between. Germline V CDR1 and CDR2: LGHDT, YNNKEL (reference sequence). Time point denoted: newly diagnosed GD, antithyroid drugs for less than 3 months. PBMCs provided the RNA from which the TCR library was made. This clonotype was seen at least ten times. What it binds is not known. The sample was also reused in another study, on T cells in Graves' hyperthyroidism and ophthalmopathy.

This sample comprised peripheral blood mononuclear cells (PBMCs), obtained at new diagnosis, from a patient treated with antithyroid drugs. The receptor was isolated from a young woman with Graves disease. The rearrangement links TRBV3-1 to TRBJ2-2; either TRBD1 or TRBD2 may fit D (6 bases each). The CDR3 bases are TGTGCCAGCAGCTCCCGACTAGAGGGGGATCCTTGGGAGCTGTTTTTT. Amino acid sequence: CASSSRLEGDPWELFF.